The 22 T cell receptor beta chains given below trace back to one sample, sequenced in a study of tumor and adjacent non-tumor tissue in lung cancer. No cell sorting was done before RNA was extracted from the tissue. The library came from three nested PCR rounds adapted from ARM-PCR protocols. TCRdb called the multiplex PCR reads again in MiXCR, with one record for every CDR3 protein. The sample has about 200,000 distinct CDR3 sequences; around 71% are singletons. Sample: lung tumor tissue. Receptors originate from a man between 60 and 75 years old with non-small cell lung cancer.

This clonotype was recorded a few times. The chain joins TRBV11-1 to TRBJ2-1; possibly TRBD2 for D (6 bases). The J call may be incorrect, as the DNA end agrees better with TRBJ2-7. This CDR3 has 14 residues. Germline loops: CDR1 SGHAT, CDR2 FQDESV (reference sequence). The DNA for the CDR3 is TGTGCCAGCGGCGTTTGCGGGACCGGGGGTGAGCAGTACTTC. This translates into CASGVCGTGGEQYF.

Turning to this clonotype: At one end, the junction sequence differs from germline, possibly due to a read error. This sequence joins TRBV29-1 and TRBJ1-5, with D perhaps TRBD1 (5 bases). This CDR3 spans 14 amino acids. CDR1 SQVTM and CDR2 ANQGSEA come from the germline V gene. The CDR3 DNA reads TGCGGCGTCGCCGACATGGAGGGGCGACAGCCCCAGCATTTT. Amino acids: CGVADMEGRQPQHF.

Notes on this clonotype: This sequence may be a read error, since a much larger clone differs from it by one base. J is TRBJ1-6 and V is TRBV4-1, with TRBD1 matching 8 bases. CDR3 size: 17 residues. The V and J ends lost 1 base and 10 bases, in that order; junction bases with no gene match: 12. Germline CDR1 and CDR2: MGHRA and YSYEKL. DNA of the CDR3: TGCGCCAGCAGCCAAGCTGGTGGCCTGGACAGGGTCTCACCCCTCCACTTT. It codes for CASSQAGGLDRVSPLHF.

A note on this clonotype: The junction differs from germline at one of its ends, possibly a read error. The V and J genes are TRBV5-4 and TRBJ2-2, with 14 bases aligning to TRBD2. The CDR3 runs to 15 residues. The germline CDR1 and CDR2 sequences are SGHNT and YYREEE (reference sequence). CDR3 DNA: TGTGCCAGGAGCCGACTAGCGGGGGGGCCCGGGGAGTTGTCTTTT. This encodes CARSRLAGGPGELSF. Full variable domain (remainder filled in from reference TRBV5-4 and TRBJ2-2): ETGVTQSPTHLIKTRGQQVTLRCSSQSGHNTVSWYQQALGQGPQFIFQYYREEENGRGNFPPRFSGLQFPNYSSELNVNALELDDSALYLCARSRLAGGPGELSFGEGSRLTVL.

Remarks on this clonotype: At one end the junction does not follow the germline gene, possibly because of a read error. The chain joins TRBV4-2 to TRBJ2-2; possibly TRBD2 for D (5 bases). This CDR3 region has 15 residues. The germline CDR1 and CDR2 sequences are LGHNA and YNFKEQ. CDR3 coding DNA: TGTGCCTGCAGACAAGATTCGGGGAACGCCGGGGAGCTGTTTTTT. Residues: CACRQDSGNAGELFF.

To note about this clonotype: One end of the junction is discordant with germline, which a read error may explain. J is TRBJ1-4 and V is TRBV5-4; a possible D gene is TRBD1 (5 bases). The CDR3 has 14 residues. The V gene's germline CDR1 is SGHNT and CDR2 YYREEE (reference sequence). CDR3 nucleotides: TGTGCCAGCAGCCCCGGACATGGGAATGAAAGACTGTTTTTT. It codes for CASSPGHGNERLFF.

On this clonotype: At one end, the junction sequence differs from germline, possibly due to a read error. The chain recombines TRBV4-1 with TRBJ1-1, with no clear D. The CDR3 length is 13 residues. Germline assignment: CDR1 MGHRA and CDR2 YSYEKL. Written as DNA, the CDR3 is TGCGCCAGCAGCCCCACATACAACACAGAAGCTTTCTTT. Its translation is CASSPTYNTEAFF.

The V and J genes are TRBV6-5 and TRBJ2-7, with D tentatively TRBD1 (6 bases). This CDR3 comprises 14 residues. Germline assignment: CDR1 MNHEY and CDR2 SVGAGI. The germline V and J ends were trimmed by 9 bases and 6 bases, with 21 bases remaining between them. CDR3: CASNPDSGVREQYF. As DNA, the CDR3 is TGTGCCAGTAATCCCGACTCAGGGGTCCGCGAGCAGTACTTC.

About this clonotype: A much bigger clone sits one base away, suggesting this may be a read error. This chain uses TRBV29-1 with TRBJ2-7, with D perhaps TRBD2 (5 bases). CDR3 length equals 13 residues. V was trimmed by 7 bases and J by 4 bases, leaving 17 bases between them. The V gene's germline CDR1 is SQVTM and CDR2 ANQGSEA. The CDR3 region is CSALDWYRYEQYF. CDR3 DNA sequence: TGCAGCGCTTTGGACTGGTACCGGTACGAGCAGTACTTC.

A note on this clonotype: Germline and junction disagree at one end, which may indicate a read error. The chain employs TRBV6-2 or TRBV6-3 and TRBJ2-3; the D is unclear. The CDR3 length is 16 residues. CDR1 and CDR2 from the germline V gene are MNHEY and SVGEGT. This chain's CDR3 is CGSSYSNFGSTDTQYF. DNA of the CDR3: TGTGGCAGCAGTTACTCGAATTTCGGGAGCACAGATACGCAGTATTTT.

CDR3 region: CSASLFRDSRQGYTF. The CDR3 nucleotides read TGCAGTGCTAGTCTCTTCCGGGACTCCCGCCAGGGCTACACCTTC. The rearrangement joins TRBV20-1 to TRBJ1-2; possibly TRBD1 for D (5 bases). The CDR3 extends over 15 amino acids. Deletions cut 3 bases from V and 8 bases from J, with 22 bases between. CDR1 DFQATT and CDR2 SNEGSKA come from the germline V gene (reference sequence).

Concerning this clonotype: Just one base apart from a much larger clone, this may be a read error. The chain carries TRBV28 and TRBJ1-4; D ambiguous. The CDR3 sequence is 13 residues long. CDR1 and CDR2 (germline): MDHEN, SYDVKM. The chain's CDR3 is CGSSPQLYEKLFF. The CDR3 nucleotides read TGTGGCAGCAGTCCTCAACTTTACGAAAAACTGTTTTTT.

This clonotype was recorded many times. The junction shows a germline mismatch at one end, possibly a read error. The V call is TRBV29-1, the J call TRBJ2-1, with a tentative D call TRBD2 (6 bases). This CDR3 comprises 13 residues. Germline CDR1 reads SQVTM; CDR2 reads ANQGSEA. The CDR3 region is CSFEGRQRNEQFF. CDR3 DNA: TGCAGCTTTGAAGGGAGGCAGAGGAATGAGCAGTTCTTC.

As to this clonotype: Being one base from a much bigger clone, this may be a read error. J is TRBJ2-3 and V is TRBV20-1, with 9 positions matching TRBD2. Germline loops: CDR1 DFQATT, CDR2 SNEGSKA (reference sequence). V lost 1 base and J lost 4; bases outside the gene matches: 6. CDR3 length: 15 amino acids. DNA for the CDR3: TGCAGTGCTAGAGGGCGGGAGGGCGGTCCAGATACGCAGTATTTT. Translating gives CSARGREGGPDTQYF.

This clonotype was seen repeatedly, ten times or more. The rearrangement links TRBV20-1 to TRBJ1-2, with a weak D call TRBD1 (6 bases). Per the germline V gene, CDR1 is DFQATT and CDR2 is SNEGSKA (reference sequence). The V and J ends lost 0 bases and 3 bases respectively, with 14 bases between them. This CDR3 region has 15 residues. The chain's CDR3 is CSAREGARAYYGYTF. CDR3 nucleotides: TGCAGTGCTAGAGAGGGGGCTAGGGCCTACTATGGCTACACCTTC.

As to this clonotype: The junction differs from germline at one of its ends, possibly a read error. This chain uses TRBV20-1 with TRBJ2-3; 7 bases match TRBD1. Per germline, CDR1 DFQATT and CDR2 SNEGSKA (reference sequence). There are 12 residues in the CDR3. The CDR3 coding sequence is TGCAGTGATAACACAGGGGCGGATACGCAGTTTTTT. Its translation: CSDNTGADTQFF.

The rearrangement uses TRBV6-1 and TRBJ1-1, with D unresolved. V lost 4 bases, J lost 4 bases, and 22 bases lay in between. Germline V lookup: CDR1 MNHNS, CDR2 SASEGT. CDR3 length equals 17 residues. This CDR3 reads CASSARRAQVGITEAFF. The CDR3 DNA sequence: TGTGCCAGCAGTGCCCGGCGGGCGCAGGTTGGGATCACTGAAGCTTTCTTT.

The genes are TRBV30 and TRBJ1-2; TRBD1 matches 7 bases. The CDR3 spans 13 residues. CDR1 and CDR2 (germline): GTSNPN, SVGIG (reference sequence). Here the CDR3 reads CTSSDRREYGYTF. The CDR3 DNA follows: TGTACCTCCTCGGACAGGAGGGAATATGGCTACACCTTC.

Worth noting for this clonotype: A much bigger clone sits one base away, suggesting this may be a read error. The chain couples TRBV12-3 or TRBV12-4 to TRBJ2-2, with no clear D. V lost 6 bases and J lost 8, with 7 bases in between. There are 11 residues in the CDR3. CDR3 residues: CASSRVGELFF. The CDR3, as DNA: TGTGCCAGCAGCCGAGTAGGGGAGCTGTTTTTT.

A note on this clonotype: One junction end disagrees with the germline gene, perhaps due to a read error. The gene calls are TRBV6-5 and TRBJ2-3; 9 nucleotides match TRBD1. Germline lookup yields CDR1 MNHEY and CDR2 SVGAGI. The CDR3 covers 15 residues. Here the CDR3 reads CASSLTGTGTDTPYF. Written as DNA, the CDR3 is TGTGCCAGCAGTCTGACAGGGACAGGGACAGATACGCCGTATTTC.

This clonotype was seen just once. The chain carries TRBV29-1 and TRBJ2-1; either TRBD1 or TRBD2 may supply D (5 bases each). Per germline, CDR1 SQVTM and CDR2 ANQGSEA. Trimming left V 8 bases short and J 1 base short, with 21 bases between. The CDR3 consists of 16 residues. CDR3 coding DNA: TGCAGCACCAACAAGGGACCCTGGGGATCCTACAATGAGCAGTTCTTC. Translation gives CSTNKGPWGSYNEQFF.

For this clonotype: The junction departs from the called germline gene at one end, perhaps through a read error. This chain joins TRBV4-2 and TRBJ2-2; D is possibly TRBD2 (7 bases). CDR1 is LGHNA, CDR2 YNFKEQ, per germline. The length of the CDR3 is 16 residues. The DNA for the CDR3 is TGTGCCGGCAACCAAGAACCGGGAGCGAACACCGGGGGGCTGTTTTTC. Translation gives CAGNQEPGANTGGLFF.